The 20 T cell receptor beta chains below all came from one sample that was sequenced in a study of cytomegalovirus exposure and HLA in healthy donors. Researchers ran the PCR with 60 Vbeta and 13 Jbeta primers. Data came from immunoSEQ multiplex PCR; TCRdb stores just in-frame clones and leaves some out. This sample yields 160,000 or so clones, of which roughly 80% are seen a single time; 8% to 10% belongs to the top ten. Specimen: PBMCs. These receptors came from a male donor in good health and CMV-seropositive.

This chain connects TRBV28 to TRBJ2-1; 8 bases are a match to TRBD2. The CDR3 loop spans 14 amino acids. Germline CDR1 and CDR2: MDHEN and SYDVKM. V trimming: 2 bases; J trimming: 4 bases; junction bases outside the gene matches: 1. In DNA form, the CDR3 reads TGTGCCAGCAGTTTAAGCGGGAGATACAATGAGCAGTTCTTC. Encoded protein: CASSLSGRYNEQFF.

The rearrangement joins TRBV9 to TRBJ1-2; 8 nucleotides agree with TRBD1. Germline loops: CDR1 SGDLS, CDR2 YYNGEE. V gave up 6 bases and J gave up 7 bases; unmatched junction bases: 11. This CDR3 is built from 14 residues. The CDR3 DNA reads as TGTGCCAGCACCACCCAGGGGGCAGGGGGTGGCTACACCTTC. Translated, it gives CASTTQGAGGGYTF. The full variable domain, with the rest looked up from reference TRBV9 and TRBJ1-2, is DSGVTQTPKHLITATGQRVTLRCSPRSGDLSVYWYQQSLDQGLQFLIQYYNGEERAKGNILERFSAQQFPDLHSELNLSSLELGDSALYFCASTTQGAGGGYTFGSGTRLTVV.

The CDR3 DNA reads TGTGCCAGCAGTACACAGGGATACGAGCAGTACTTC. This codes for CASSTQGYEQYF. The chain recombines TRBV2 with TRBJ2-7, with a possible D match to TRBD1 (6 bases). V gave up 5 bases and J gave up 4 bases, with 9 bases separating them. The germline gives CDR1 SNHLY, CDR2 FYNNEI. The CDR3 is 12 residues long.

The CDR3 DNA follows: TGCGCCAGCAGCTTGCAGAACACCGGGGAGCTGTTTTTT. This encodes CASSLQNTGELFF. The J gene is TRBJ2-2, the V gene TRBV5-1; D not certain. CDR1 SGHRS and CDR2 YFSETQ come from the germline V gene. V lost 1 base and J 1 base, leaving 2 bases between the germline ends. CDR3 size: 13 residues.

This sequence joins TRBV10-3 and TRBJ2-7; 7 nucleotides line up with TRBD2. Trimming removed 6 bases from V and 3 bases from J; junction bases left unmatched: 8. Per the germline V gene, CDR1 is ENHRY and CDR2 is SYGVKD. The CDR3 is made up of 14 amino acids. The CDR3 spells CAISSPGGGYEQYF. In DNA form, the CDR3 reads TGTGCCATCAGCTCTCCGGGAGGCGGCTACGAGCAGTACTTC.

V is TRBV10-3 and J is TRBJ2-3; 14 bases match TRBD2. Germline V lookup: CDR1 ENHRY, CDR2 SYGVKD. Trimming removed 7 bases from V and 3 bases from J; junction bases left unmatched: 6. The CDR3 sequence is 16 residues long. The CDR3 DNA follows: TGTGCCATCACCAGAGGACTAGCGGGAGGAACAGATACGCAGTATTTT. This translates into CAITRGLAGGTDTQYF.

V is TRBV7-2 and J is TRBJ1-5; 7 positions match TRBD1. The V and J ends lost 5 bases and 0 bases, in that order; junction bases with no gene match: 10. The CDR3 extends over 17 amino acids. The germline V gene encodes CDR1 SGHTA and CDR2 FQGNSA. In DNA, the CDR3 is TGTGCCAGCAGCCTTGTTGGGACAGAATATAGCAATCAGCCCCAGCATTTT. This codes for CASSLVGTEYSNQPQHF.

This chain uses TRBV30 with TRBJ1-1; D not resolved. There are 14 residues in the CDR3. With 0 bases removed from V and 4 bases from J, the gap between germline ends came to 12 bases. Germline loops: CDR1 GTSNPN, CDR2 SVGIG (reference sequence). CDR3 residues: CAWSVVPGGTEAFF. DNA for the CDR3: TGTGCCTGGAGTGTAGTTCCAGGAGGCACTGAAGCTTTCTTT.

The CDR3 nucleotides read TGCGCCAGCAGCCAAGATGGGACAGGGGCGACAGATACGCAGTATTTT. This codes for CASSQDGTGATDTQYF. The V and J genes are TRBV4-3 and TRBJ2-3, with 10 bases matching TRBD1. The J segment lost 3 bases and the V segment lost 0 bases, leaving 3 bases of the junction unmatched. The CDR3 is 16 amino acids. Germline V gene lookup returns CDR1 LGHNA and CDR2 YSLEER.

This clone showed up just once. The chain combines TRBV30 with TRBJ2-1; 9 bases match TRBD2. V gave up 7 bases and J gave up 1 base; unmatched junction bases: 26. Germline CDR1 GTSNPN, CDR2 SVGIG (reference sequence). The CDR3 loop spans 21 amino acids. The CDR3 loop is CASHLEIALAGPPQSYNEQFF. The DNA of the CDR3 is TGTGCCTCCCACCTGGAAATAGCGCTAGCGGGGCCTCCGCAGTCCTACAATGAGCAGTTCTTC.

The chain joins TRBV11-2 to TRBJ1-2; D might be TRBD1 (5 bases). CDR1 and CDR2 (germline): SGHAT, FQNNGV. This CDR3 contains 14 residues. With 5 bases removed from V and 7 bases from J, the gap between germline ends came to 17 bases. CDR3 protein: CASSVPGGQGGYTF. DNA of the CDR3: TGTGCCAGCAGCGTACCGGGAGGGCAGGGTGGCTACACCTTC.

This chain joins TRBV5-1 and TRBJ1-4, with TRBD1 matching 8 bases. There are 14 residues in the CDR3. The J segment lost 6 bases and the V segment lost 4 bases, leaving 5 bases of the junction unmatched. The germline gives CDR1 SGHRS, CDR2 YFSETQ. CDR3 nucleotides: TGCGCCAGCAGCCGGGCAGGGGGCGATGAAAAACTGTTTTTT. It is translated as CASSRAGGDEKLFF.

V usage is TRBV7-2 and J usage is TRBJ1-4, with D unresolved. The CDR3 sequence is 14 residues long. Looked up from germline, CDR1 is SGHTA and CDR2 is FQGNSA. Trimming removed 3 bases from V and 0 bases from J, with 5 bases in between. The DNA for the CDR3 is TGTGCCAGCAGCTTCAGCGCAACTAATGAAAAACTGTTTTTT. It yields the protein CASSFSATNEKLFF.

The rearrangement joins TRBV30 to TRBJ2-7, with D perhaps TRBD1 (6 bases). Looked up from germline, CDR1 is GTSNPN and CDR2 is SVGIG (reference sequence). The CDR3 is 16 amino acids. Between the trimmed V and J ends, which lost 0 bases and 2 bases, there was a span of 17 bases. The CDR3 nucleotides read TGTGCCTGGAGTGTACGGGGTAGGAAGGGGGCCTACGAGCAGTACTTC. Encoded protein: CAWSVRGRKGAYEQYF.

This CDR3 is CASSQTGSAMNTEAFF. The CDR3 DNA is TGTGCCAGCAGTCAAACAGGGTCAGCGATGAACACTGAAGCTTTCTTT. The chain couples TRBV28 to TRBJ1-1; a weak D match, TRBD1 (6 bases). Between the trimmed V and J ends, which lost 5 bases and 0 bases, there was a span of 16 bases. Germline loops: CDR1 MDHEN, CDR2 SYDVKM. The CDR3 contains 16 residues.

This sequence joins TRBV7-2 and TRBJ1-3; 7 bases are shared with TRBD1. Germline CDR1 is SGHTA and CDR2 is FQGNSA. The CDR3 has 12 residues. The V and J ends lost 4 bases and 7 bases, in that order; junction bases with no gene match: 1. The CDR3 nucleotides read TGTGCCAGCAGCTCACAGGGGAACACCATATATTTT. It encodes CASSSQGNTIYF.

The chain is built from TRBV4-1 and TRBJ2-7; D ambiguous. The CDR3 extends over 16 amino acids. The V end was cut by 0 bases, the J end by 0 bases, with 12 bases between. Germline lookup yields CDR1 MGHRA and CDR2 YSYEKL. The CDR3 DNA follows: TGCGCCAGCAGCCAAGACGCCACCATGAGCTCCTACGAGCAGTACTTC. Amino acid sequence: CASSQDATMSSYEQYF.

This clone was counted between two and nine times. This chain joins TRBV19 and TRBJ1-4; TRBD1 matches at 8 bases. The V gene's germline CDR1 is LNHDA and CDR2 SQIVND (reference sequence). Trimming cost V 7 bases and J 3 bases; bases outside gene matches: 7. The CDR3 is 15 residues long. The CDR3 DNA reads as TGTGCCAGTATGTCGCAGGGGGCTTCTAATGAAAAACTGTTTTTT. Translated, it gives CASMSQGASNEKLFF.

Written as DNA, the CDR3 is TGTGCCATCAACGACGGGGGGAGCACTGAAGCTTTCTTT. This gives the protein CAINDGGSTEAFF. The chain carries TRBV10-3 and TRBJ1-1; possible D gene TRBD1, 5 bases. V lost 7 bases, J lost 4 bases, and 13 bases lay in between. Germline V gives CDR1 ENHRY, CDR2 SYGVKD. The CDR3 extends over 13 amino acids.

This clone was seen many times. The chain links TRBV4-3 to TRBJ1-1; D perhaps matches TRBD1 (6 bases). Germline V gives CDR1 LGHNA, CDR2 YSLEER. The CDR3 length is 15 residues. V lost 0 bases and J 5 bases, leaving 13 bases between the germline ends. CDR3 loop: CASSQDNGGLTEAFF. The CDR3 DNA reads TGCGCCAGCAGCCAAGATAACGGGGGGCTGACTGAAGCTTTCTTT.